Each of the 27 T cell receptor beta chains below was sequenced from the same sample in a study of CD8 T cells in seronegative destructive rheumatoid arthritis. Clones were sequenced by immunoSEQ multiplex PCR, and TCRdb holds only the in-frame ones, with some missing. Of 10,000 to 15,000 clones in the sample, 80% to 85% were seen once. The sequencing input was CD8+ T cells from blood. The receptor set was obtained from a woman aged 25 to 55 with seronegative destructive rheumatoid arthritis.

The chain has TRBV2 and TRBJ2-5; 7 bases are shared with TRBD2. The CDR3 consists of 16 residues. Germline-derived CDR1 and CDR2 are SNHLY and FYNNEI. Losses at the gene ends were 2 bases for V and 4 bases for J; bases not matched to a gene: 10. Written as DNA, the CDR3 is TGTGCCAGCAGTGAACCAGAACCCGGGGAGGGAGAGACCCAGTACTTC. Amino acids: CASSEPEPGEGETQYF. Drawing the rest from reference TRBV2 and TRBJ2-5, the complete variable domain is EPEVTQTPSHQVTQMGQEVILRCVPISNHLYFYWYRQILGQKVEFLVSFYNNEISEKSEIFDDQFSVERPDGSNFTLKIRSTKLEDSAMYFCASSEPEPGEGETQYFGPGTRLLVL.

The chain combines TRBV4-1 with TRBJ2-2, with 9 nucleotides matching TRBD2. J was trimmed by 7 bases and V by 2 bases; bases with no gene match: 11. Germline lookup yields CDR1 MGHRA and CDR2 YSYEKL. The CDR3 sequence is 17 residues long. The CDR3 bases are TGCGCCAGCAGCCAATCTGGCGGGGGGGGAGTGGTCGGGGAGCTGTTTTTT. Its protein product is CASSQSGGGGVVGELFF.

In its sample, this clone was seen once. The chain joins TRBV9 to TRBJ1-5; weak D call: TRBD1 (5 bases). Between the trimmed V and J ends, which lost 4 bases and 5 bases, there was a span of 16 bases. Germline values: CDR1 SGDLS, CDR2 YYNGEE. The CDR3 length is 15 residues. CDR3 amino acids: CASSSGFREDQPQHF. The CDR3 nucleotides read TGTGCCAGCAGCTCAGGATTCAGGGAGGATCAGCCCCAGCATTTT.

This clone was seen more than once but under ten times. The chain joins TRBV6-4 to TRBJ1-1; D uncertain. Germline V gene sequence: CDR1 MRHNA, CDR2 SNTAGT. Trimming cost V 4 bases and J 1 base, with 7 bases left between them. This CDR3 region has 13 residues. The CDR3 coding sequence is TGTGCCAGCAGTGCCGGGGAGAACACTGAAGCTTTCTTT. Protein product: CASSAGENTEAFF.

The V call is TRBV11-2, the J call TRBJ2-2, with TRBD1 identical over 8 bases. CDR1 and CDR2 (germline): SGHAT, FQNNGV. The trim removed 5 bases at V and 3 bases at J, leaving 8 bases unmatched. The CDR3 loop spans 16 amino acids. The CDR3, as DNA: TGTGCCAGCAGCGCTCCAGGGGGCCTATACACCGGGGAGCTGTTTTTT. Translated: CASSAPGGLYTGELFF.

The chain recombines TRBV6-5 with TRBJ1-1; 7 positions agree with TRBD1. The germline gives CDR1 MNHEY, CDR2 SVGAGI. The CDR3 loop spans 13 amino acids. V shed 7 bases and J 7 bases; nucleotides not matched to a gene: 9. In DNA, the CDR3 is TGTGCCAGCACAGGGGGACTCCTAAGTGAAGCTTTCTTT. This encodes CASTGGLLSEAFF.

This clone was recorded a few times. The rearrangement uses TRBV30 and TRBJ1-6, with 9 positions matching TRBD1. The CDR3 totals 15 residues. Losses at the gene ends were 2 bases for V and 7 bases for J; bases not matched to a gene: 6. The germline V gene encodes CDR1 GTSNPN and CDR2 SVGIG (reference sequence). CDR3 loop: CAWSPGDRANSPLHF. Here the CDR3 DNA reads TGTGCCTGGAGTCCTGGGGACAGGGCCAATTCACCCCTCCACTTT.

The rearrangement joins TRBV14 to TRBJ1-2; the D gene is possibly TRBD1 (6 bases). This CDR3 is built from 15 residues. Germline V gives CDR1 SGHDN, CDR2 FVKESK. Between the trimmed V and J ends, which lost 0 bases and 4 bases, there was a span of 12 bases. CDR3: CASSQDPVTGYGYTF. The CDR3 nucleotides are TGTGCCAGCAGCCAAGATCCGGTGACAGGCTATGGCTACACCTTC.

This sequence joins TRBV19 and TRBJ2-2; a possible D gene is TRBD1 (5 bases). In germline, CDR1 is LNHDA, CDR2 SQIVND (reference sequence). V was clipped by 7 bases and J by 4 bases, with 13 bases between them. The CDR3 runs to 14 residues. The CDR3 reads CASKGLGTTGELFF. The CDR3 region has the DNA TGTGCCAGTAAGGGGTTGGGTACCACCGGGGAGCTGTTTTTT.

The rearrangement uses TRBV29-1 and TRBJ2-5, with D maybe TRBD2 (6 bases). Germline V CDR1 and CDR2: SQVTM, ANQGSEA. V was clipped by 0 bases and J by 2 bases, with 10 bases between them. The CDR3 runs 14 residues. Here the CDR3 reads CSVEERGMQETQYF. CDR3 coding DNA: TGCAGCGTTGAAGAGCGGGGTATGCAAGAGACCCAGTACTTC. The full variable domain, completed using reference TRBV29-1 and TRBJ2-5, is SAVISQKPSRDICQRGTSLTIQCQVDSQVTMMFWYRQQPGQSLTLIATANQGSEATYESGFVIDKFPISRPNLTFSTLTVSNMSPEDSSIYLCSVEERGMQETQYFGPGTRLLVL.

The chain employs TRBV27 and TRBJ2-7; 7 bases line up with TRBD2. This CDR3 contains 14 residues. Trimming took 4 bases from V and 1 from J; bases not matched to a gene: 4. The germline V gene encodes CDR1 MNHEY and CDR2 SMNVEV (reference sequence). This CDR3 reads CASSWEGHSYEQYF. Written as DNA, the CDR3 is TGTGCCAGCAGTTGGGAGGGTCATTCCTACGAGCAGTACTTC.

Sample share makes this clone hyperexpanded. This chain uses TRBV5-6 with TRBJ2-7; D possibly corresponds to TRBD2 (5 bases). CDR1 SGHDT and CDR2 YYEEEE come from the germline V gene. The CDR3 spans 13 residues. The V end lost 2 bases, the J end lost 6 bases, and 12 bases lay between the germline ends. CDR3 in DNA: TGTGCCAGCAGCTTAATGGGTGGAGGCGAGCAGTACTTC. It yields the protein CASSLMGGGEQYF.

The chain has TRBV7-9 and TRBJ1-2, with a tentative D call TRBD1 (6 bases). Trimming cost V 5 bases and J 3 bases, with 25 bases left between them. The CDR3 totals 18 residues. Germline CDR1 SEHNR, CDR2 FQNEAQ (reference sequence). CDR3 amino acids: CASSTPLIRAEGDYGYTF. For the CDR3, the DNA is TGTGCCAGCAGCACGCCCCTGATAAGAGCCGAGGGGGACTATGGCTACACCTTC.

This clone was seen a single time. The CDR3 protein is CASSQRQANTGELFF. The CDR3 nucleotides read TGCGCCAGCAGCCAAAGACAGGCTAACACCGGGGAGCTGTTTTTT. The gene calls are TRBV4-1 and TRBJ2-2; a weak D match, TRBD1 (6 bases). The CDR3 length is 15 residues. The germline CDR1 and CDR2 sequences are MGHRA and YSYEKL. Trimming shortened V by 2 bases and J by 2 bases, and 9 bases separated the two germline ends.

The genes are TRBV7-8 and TRBJ1-5; no definite D call. Germline V lookup: CDR1 SGHVS, CDR2 FQNEAQ. The CDR3 runs to 15 residues. Between the trimmed V and J ends, which lost 0 bases and 2 bases, there was a span of 8 bases. The CDR3 reads CASSLAETGNQPQHF. CDR3 DNA: TGTGCCAGCAGCTTAGCAGAGACTGGCAATCAGCCCCAGCATTTT.

This clone was recorded a few times. The CDR3 protein is CAWSQGNEQFF. CDR3 coding DNA: TGTGCCTGGAGTCAGGGAAATGAGCAGTTCTTC. This chain uses TRBV30 with TRBJ2-1, with D possibly TRBD1 on 5 matching bases. CDR3 length: 11 residues. V lost 2 bases and J lost 7, with 6 bases in between. CDR1 and CDR2 (germline): GTSNPN, SVGIG (reference sequence).

In its sample, this clone was seen a few times. This sequence joins TRBV7-9 and TRBJ2-2; D call uncertain. The CDR3 length is 12 residues. The germline gives CDR1 SEHNR, CDR2 FQNEAQ (reference sequence). V lost 7 bases to trimming and J lost 6 bases, with 9 bases between them. CDR3 amino acids: CASTPAPGELFF. CDR3 in DNA: TGTGCCAGCACCCCTGCGCCCGGGGAGCTGTTTTTT. The whole variable domain, remainder taken from reference TRBV7-9 and TRBJ2-2, is DTGVSQNPRHKITKRGQNVTFRCDPISEHNRLYWYRQTLGQGPEFLTYFQNEAQLEKSRLLSDRFSAERPKGSFSTLEIQRTEQGDSAMYLCASTPAPGELFFGEGSRLTVL.

The rearrangement links TRBV5-1 to TRBJ2-1, with unresolved D. With 0 bases removed from V and 8 bases from J, the gap between germline ends came to 12 bases. The CDR3 consists of 14 residues. Germline CDR1 reads SGHRS; CDR2 reads YFSETQ. This CDR3 reads CASSLELNEDEQFF. As DNA, the CDR3 is TGCGCCAGCAGCTTGGAGCTAAACGAGGATGAGCAGTTCTTC.

The chain links TRBV27 to TRBJ2-5; maybe TRBD2 (6 bases). CDR1 and CDR2 (germline): MNHEY, SMNVEV (reference sequence). V gave up 5 bases and J gave up 5 bases, with 15 bases separating them. CDR3 size: 14 residues. The CDR3 DNA is TGTGCCAGCAGTCCTCGACTAGTTGGGGAGACCCAGTACTTC. Amino acids: CASSPRLVGETQYF.

The chain employs TRBV18 and TRBJ2-2; D is ambiguous. This CDR3 is 13 amino acids long. Trimming removed 3 bases from V and 5 bases from J, with 7 bases in between. Germline values: CDR1 KGHSH, CDR2 LQKENI. This CDR3 reads CASSPTSTGELFF. CDR3 nucleotide sequence: TGTGCCAGCTCACCGACATCAACCGGGGAGCTGTTTTTT.

The genes are TRBV6-5 and TRBJ2-7; the D gene is possibly TRBD2 (5 bases). Germline assignment: CDR1 MNHEY and CDR2 SVGAGI. CDR3 length equals 14 residues. Trimming cost V 6 bases and J 2 bases, with 14 bases left between them. The CDR3 here is CASSQDFPAYEQYF. The CDR3 DNA reads TGTGCCAGCAGCCAGGACTTCCCAGCCTACGAGCAGTACTTC.

This clone was seen a handful of times. The rearrangement links TRBV4-1 to TRBJ1-1; the D is unclear. CDR1 and CDR2 from the germline V gene are MGHRA and YSYEKL. V gave up 4 bases and J gave up 5 bases, with 5 bases separating them. This CDR3 is built from 11 residues. The CDR3 loop reads CASSLNTEAFF. DNA of the CDR3: TGCGCCAGCAGCCTTAATACTGAAGCTTTCTTT.

The J gene is TRBJ1-5, the V gene TRBV5-4; D gene ambiguous. The CDR3 loop spans 13 amino acids. V was cut by 3 bases and J by 7 bases, with 11 bases left in between. Per germline, CDR1 SGHNT and CDR2 YYREEE (reference sequence). The CDR3 here is CASSSGNGQPQHF. The CDR3 region has the DNA TGTGCCAGCAGCTCCGGGAATGGCCAGCCCCAGCATTTT.

V and J are TRBV7-8 and TRBJ2-2; 7 positions match TRBD2. V lost 1 base to trimming and J lost 4 bases; unmatched junction nucleotides: 6. Germline assignment: CDR1 SGHVS and CDR2 FQNEAQ. This CDR3 has 16 residues. The CDR3 sequence is CASSLEGGGPTGELFF. The CDR3 nucleotides read TGTGCCAGCAGCTTAGAGGGCGGGGGACCCACCGGGGAGCTGTTTTTT.

The rearrangement links TRBV27 to TRBJ1-1; D is unclear. The CDR3 totals 14 residues. Trimming pared 0 bases from V and 8 bases from J, leaving 13 bases between. CDR1 is MNHEY, CDR2 SMNVEV, per germline (reference sequence). The CDR3 DNA is TGTGCCAGCAGTTTATCCATGTCCGCGCCGGAAGCTTTCTTT. Translated: CASSLSMSAPEAFF.

DNA for the CDR3: TGCGCCAGCAGCTTGGGACTAGCGGGGGGGAGGACCACAGATACGCAGTATTTT. It encodes CASSLGLAGGRTTDTQYF. V and J are TRBV5-1 and TRBJ2-3; 14 bases line up with TRBD2. Germline values: CDR1 SGHRS, CDR2 YFSETQ. CDR3 length: 18 amino acids. V lost 0 bases to trimming and J lost 2 bases; unmatched junction nucleotides: 5.

This sequence joins TRBV18 and TRBJ1-1; D is perhaps TRBD1 (6 bases). Trimming took off 0 bases at V and 4 bases at J, with 12 bases between the two ends. Germline V lookup: CDR1 KGHSH, CDR2 LQKENI. The CDR3 is 15 residues long. The CDR3 DNA reads as TGTGCCAGCTCACCACCAGGGGGGGGCGCCACTGAAGCTTTCTTT. Its protein product is CASSPPGGGATEAFF.